In its sample, the clone carrying this T cell receptor beta chain was seen a few times. The trim removed 1 base at V and 1 base at J, leaving 0 bases unmatched. The CDR3 runs to 14 residues. Germline V CDR1 and CDR2: SGHDN, FVKESK. The source of the sample is a study of cytomegalovirus exposure and HLA in healthy donors. The PCR employed 60 Vbeta primers together with 13 Jbeta primers. This table comes from immunoSEQ multiplex PCR, and its TCRdb copy is limited to in-frame clones, with some not included. The sample includes approximately 79,000 clones, 60% to 80% seen only once; the top ten take around 21%.

Material: PBMCs. This receptor was taken from a woman in her thirties or forties in good health and CMV-seropositive. The chain employs TRBV14 and TRBJ1-1, with 7 bases identical to TRBD1. DNA of the CDR3: TGTGCCAGCAGCCAAGGACAGGGGAACACTGAAGCTTTCTTT. Translating it yields CASSQGQGNTEAFF.